Listed here are 18 T cell receptor beta chains from one sample, sequenced in a study of regulatory T cells in long-lasting Graves disease (dated by TCRdb to the early 2020s). Library preparation was by multiplex PCR. Sequenced on an Illumina HiSeq 4000. To build TCR beta libraries, CDR3 regions were amplified by Arm-PCR using iRepertoire HTBI primers. The public sequencing data were trimmed at Q25 with fastp and processed into clonotypes with MiXCR by TCRdb, which kept only in-frame beta chains. Each entry merges the rows of one CDR3 protein and shows their most common DNA and genes. The sample table contains roughly 400,000 distinct CDR3 sequences; only one count was recorded for around 23% of them. Together, the top ten hold 13% to 15% of the sample. The time point label corresponds to: persistent/refractory GD, antithyroid drugs over 5 years with positive TRAb. For both TCR sequencing and RNA sequencing, RNA was extracted from PBMCs using TRIzol.

The sample was peripheral blood mononuclear cells (PBMCs), taken when the disease was refractory, from a patient treated with antithyroid drugs. These receptors all come from a female donor with Graves disease.

In its sample, this clonotype was seen once. This sequence joins TRBV20-1 and TRBJ2-7; 11 bases agree with TRBD2. Per the germline V gene, CDR1 is DFQATT and CDR2 is SNEGSKA (reference sequence). The V and J ends lost 3 bases and 5 bases, in that order; junction bases with no gene match: 15. The CDR3 has 17 residues. CDR3 coding DNA: TGCAGTGCTAGTTTGAGTAGTAGCGGGAGGGCCTTACACGAGCAGTACTTC. This sequence encodes CSASLSSSGRALHEQYF.

A few counts support this clonotype. This chain joins TRBV11-2 and TRBJ2-3; D ambiguous. The V gene lost 1 base and the J gene lost 4 bases, with 3 bases spanning the gap. The CDR3 runs to 12 residues. The germline CDR1 and CDR2 sequences are SGHAT and FQNNGV. CDR3 loop: CASSLVPDTQYF. The CDR3 DNA follows: TGTGCCAGCAGCTTAGTGCCAGATACGCAGTATTTT.

Notes on this clonotype: Lacking the conserved final phenylalanine or tryptophan, this CDR3 likely reflects a read error. The V call is TRBV7-9, the J call TRBJ1-6; no definite D call. The CDR3 is 13 amino acids. V dropped 4 bases and J dropped 9 bases, with 10 bases sitting between them. CDR1 SEHNR and CDR2 FQNEAQ come from the germline V gene (reference sequence). CDR3 region: CASSSGTSSPLHS. The CDR3 DNA follows: TGTGCCAGCAGCTCCGGAACGAGTTCACCCCTCCACTCT.

This clonotype was recorded a few times. The rearrangement uses TRBV19 and TRBJ2-5; TRBD1 matches 8 bases. J lost 4 bases, V lost 4 bases, and 5 bases had no gene match. The CDR3 is 14 residues long. CDR1 is LNHDA and CDR2 is SQIVND in the germline V gene (reference sequence). CDR3 amino acids: CASSTGQGGETQYF. The CDR3 DNA is TGTGCCAGTAGTACCGGACAGGGAGGAGAGACCCAGTACTTC.

The table lists this clonotype with many counts. The chain has TRBV28 and TRBJ2-5, with D possibly TRBD2 on 6 matching bases. This CDR3 is built from 13 residues. Germline CDR1 reads MDHEN; CDR2 reads SYDVKM. The germline V and J ends were trimmed by 10 bases and 2 bases, with 14 bases remaining between them. Written as DNA, the CDR3 is TGTGCCATCAAGAGGGGAGGTCAAGAGACCCAGTACTTC. Protein sequence: CAIKRGGQETQYF.

This clonotype appeared many times. The chain is built from TRBV2 and TRBJ2-7; 7 bases are shared with TRBD1. J was trimmed by 9 bases and V by 6 bases; bases with no gene match: 5. The length of the CDR3 is 11 residues. In germline, CDR1 is SNHLY, CDR2 FYNNEI. In DNA form, the CDR3 reads TGTGCCAGCAGAGACAGGGCGGGGCAGTACTTC. It translates to CASRDRAGQYF.

At least ten counts were recorded for this clonotype. V is TRBV5-6 and J is TRBJ2-2; 9 bases match TRBD1. V was clipped by 4 bases and J by 6 bases; unmatched bases: 7. This CDR3 has 15 residues. Germline V CDR1 and CDR2: SGHDT, YYEEEE. This CDR3 reads CASSPDRGMAGELFF. In DNA form, the CDR3 reads TGTGCCAGCAGCCCGGACAGGGGAATGGCCGGGGAGCTGTTTTTT.

The sample holds many counts of this clonotype. Since a much larger clone is just one base distant, this may be a read error. The rearrangement joins TRBV3-1 to TRBJ2-5; D gene uncertain. Germline V lookup: CDR1 LGHDT, CDR2 YNNKEL (reference sequence). V was clipped by 2 bases and J by 3 bases, with 4 bases between them. This CDR3 spans 12 amino acids. The chain's CDR3 is CASSQPEETQYF. DNA of the CDR3: TGTGCCAGCAGCCAACCAGAAGAGACCCAGTACTTC.

The rearrangement joins TRBV2 to TRBJ2-4, with TRBD1 identical over 7 bases. Germline CDR1 SNHLY, CDR2 FYNNEI. The CDR3 runs to 14 residues. J lost 6 bases, V lost 5 bases, and 7 bases had no gene match. The CDR3 DNA sequence: TGTGCCAGCAGTAACCGACAGGGCAGAAACATTCAGTACTTC. Protein: CASSNRQGRNIQYF.

This clonotype showed up just a few times. The rearrangement uses TRBV11-2 and TRBJ1-2, with TRBD1 identical over 9 bases. The V gene end was trimmed by 4 bases and the J gene end by 4 bases; junction bases not matched to a gene: 7. In germline, CDR1 is SGHAT, CDR2 FQNNGV. The CDR3 has 15 amino acids. The CDR3 protein is CASSSLQGAAYGYTF. The CDR3 coding sequence is TGTGCCAGCAGCTCGCTACAGGGGGCCGCCTATGGCTACACCTTC. Full variable domain (outside the CDR3, taken from reference TRBV11-2 and TRBJ1-2): EAGVAQSPRYKIIEKRQSVAFWCNPISGHATLYWYQQILGQGPKLLIQFQNNGVVDDSQLPKDRFSAERLKGVDSTLKIQPAKLEDSAVYLCASSSLQGAAYGYTFGSGTRLTVV.

The gene calls are TRBV3-1 and TRBJ1-2, with D unclear. The germline CDR1 and CDR2 sequences are LGHDT and YNNKEL (reference sequence). This CDR3 contains 14 residues. V shed 1 base and J shed 5 bases, with 11 bases lying between them. In DNA form, the CDR3 reads TGTGCCAGCAGCCAAGGGGCAGCCCGTTATGGCTACACCTTC. It specifies CASSQGAARYGYTF.

This clonotype was found many times. V is TRBV3-1 and J is TRBJ2-2; perhaps TRBD1 as D (5 bases). The CDR3 length is 16 residues. Trimming left V 0 bases short and J 5 bases short, with 13 bases between. The germline gives CDR1 LGHDT, CDR2 YNNKEL (reference sequence). The CDR3 loop is CASSQDQTVWTGELFF. The CDR3 DNA reads as TGTGCCAGCAGCCAAGATCAGACAGTATGGACCGGGGAGCTGTTTTTT.

Here the CDR3 reads CASSFYSRVSYEQYF. CDR3 DNA: TGTGCCAGCAGTTTCTACAGCAGGGTGTCCTACGAGCAGTACTTC. The genes are TRBV27 and TRBJ2-7; a possible D gene is TRBD1 (5 bases). The germline V gene encodes CDR1 MNHEY and CDR2 SMNVEV (reference sequence). This CDR3 has 15 residues. V was clipped by 3 bases and J by 1 base, with 13 bases between them.

V is TRBV7-9 and J is TRBJ2-7; the D gene is possibly TRBD1 (6 bases). From germline, CDR1 is SEHNR and CDR2 FQNEAQ (reference sequence). Trimming cost V 5 bases and J 4 bases, with 15 bases left between them. The CDR3 loop spans 14 amino acids. CDR3: CASSREQGFYEQYF. CDR3 DNA sequence: TGTGCCAGCAGCCGGGAACAGGGTTTTTACGAGCAGTACTTC.

The J gene is TRBJ1-3, the V gene TRBV20-1; tentative D call: TRBD1 (6 bases). This CDR3 region has 14 residues. Trimming shortened V by 7 bases and J by 0 bases, and 13 bases separated the two germline ends. CDR1 is DFQATT, CDR2 SNEGSKA, per germline (reference sequence). This chain's CDR3 is CSVRRGSSGNTIYF. The CDR3 bases are TGCAGTGTCCGCAGGGGATCCTCTGGAAACACCATATATTTT.

Ten or more counts support this clonotype. This sequence joins TRBV28 and TRBJ2-7, with D hard to call. This CDR3 comprises 15 residues. Looked up from germline, CDR1 is MDHEN and CDR2 is SYDVKM. Trimming removed 1 base from V and 2 bases from J, with 12 bases in between. CDR3 protein: CASSLYPLSPYEQYF. The CDR3 nucleotides are TGTGCCAGCAGTTTATACCCGTTATCCCCCTACGAGCAGTACTTC.

This clonotype has ten or more counts. The genes are TRBV20-1 and TRBJ2-2; TRBD2 agrees at 12 bases. Losses at the gene ends were 2 bases for V and 3 bases for J; bases not matched to a gene: 7. Germline V CDR1 and CDR2: DFQATT, SNEGSKA (reference sequence). CDR3 length: 17 residues. The CDR3 here is CSARLLLAGGDTGELFF. The CDR3 coding sequence is TGCAGTGCTAGATTACTCCTAGCGGGAGGGGACACCGGGGAGCTGTTTTTT.

This clonotype was seen repeatedly, ten times or more. V usage is TRBV12-3 or TRBV12-4 and J usage is TRBJ1-2; D unresolved. With 0 bases removed from V and 0 bases from J, the gap between germline ends came to 8 bases. This CDR3 spans 15 amino acids. The CDR3 loop reads CASSLAGRSNYGYTF. CDR3 bases: TGTGCCAGCAGTTTAGCGGGCAGGTCTAACTATGGCTACACCTTC.